This T cell receptor beta chain emerged from a study of blood T cells in healthy people across ages. Isolation recovered at least 7 million PBMCs from every sample. The length of the CDR3 is 15 residues. The germline V gene has CDR1 WSHSY and CDR2 SAAADI. V was clipped by 3 bases and J by 4 bases, with 15 bases between them. On this clonotype itself: The antigen is undetermined.

The study, taken as a whole, reports: The study found more naive CD4+ cells and higher diversity in long-lived than aged donors.

Combining a sample-barcoded 5' primer with a J-beta primer mix, a second PCR ran for roughly 7 to 12 cycles. TCRdb reanalysed the 5' RACE reads using MiXCR and keeps one entry per CDR3 protein. The profile shows 720,000 or so distinct CDR3 sequences, 35% to 50% of them singletons. The source is a man older than 75 in good health. The chain uses TRBV10-2 and TRBJ1-1, with a tentative D call TRBD1 (5 bases). Sequencing was performed on blood. DNA for the CDR3: TGCGCCAGCAGTGAAGCGAGGGACCGGGGCACTGAAGCTTTCTTT. It codes for CASSEARDRGTEAFF.